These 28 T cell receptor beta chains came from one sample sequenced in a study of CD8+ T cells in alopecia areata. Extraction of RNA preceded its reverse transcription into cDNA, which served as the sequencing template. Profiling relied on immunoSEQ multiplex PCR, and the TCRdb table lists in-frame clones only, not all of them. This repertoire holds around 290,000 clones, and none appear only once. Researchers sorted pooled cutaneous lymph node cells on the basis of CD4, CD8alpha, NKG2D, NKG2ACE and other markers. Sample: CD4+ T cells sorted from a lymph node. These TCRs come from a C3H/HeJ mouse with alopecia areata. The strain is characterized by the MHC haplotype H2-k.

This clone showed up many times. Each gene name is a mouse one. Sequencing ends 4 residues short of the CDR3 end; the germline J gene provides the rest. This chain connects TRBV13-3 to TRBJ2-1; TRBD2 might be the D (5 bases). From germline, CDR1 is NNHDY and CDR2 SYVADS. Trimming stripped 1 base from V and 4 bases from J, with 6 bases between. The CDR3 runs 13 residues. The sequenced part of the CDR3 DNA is TGTGCCAGCAGTGATTCTGGGTATGCT. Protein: CASSDSGYA. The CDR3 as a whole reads CASSDSGYAEQFF.

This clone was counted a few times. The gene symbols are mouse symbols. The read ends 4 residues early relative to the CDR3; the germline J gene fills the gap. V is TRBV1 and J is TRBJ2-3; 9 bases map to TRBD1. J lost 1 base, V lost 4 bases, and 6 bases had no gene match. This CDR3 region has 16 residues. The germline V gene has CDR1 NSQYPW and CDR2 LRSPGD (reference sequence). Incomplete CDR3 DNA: TGCACCTGCAGTGAACAGGGGGCAAGGGGTGCAGAA. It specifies CTCSEQGARGAE. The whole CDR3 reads CTCSEQGARGAETLYF.

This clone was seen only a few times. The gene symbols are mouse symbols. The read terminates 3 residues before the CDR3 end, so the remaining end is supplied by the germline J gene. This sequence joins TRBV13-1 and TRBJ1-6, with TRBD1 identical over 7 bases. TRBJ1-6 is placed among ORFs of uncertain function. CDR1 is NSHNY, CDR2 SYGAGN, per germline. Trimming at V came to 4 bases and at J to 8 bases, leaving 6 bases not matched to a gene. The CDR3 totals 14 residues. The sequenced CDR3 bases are TGTGCCAGCAGTTACAGGGGAGGGGATTCGCCC. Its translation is CASSYRGGDSP. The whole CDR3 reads CASSYRGGDSPLYF.

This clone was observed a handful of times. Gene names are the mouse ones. CDR3 bases read: TGTGCCAGCAGTATGAGGGACTGGGGGGGCGCGAGGGCT. Protein product: CASSMRDWGGARA. The entire CDR3 reads CASSMRDWGGARAEQFF. The gene calls are TRBV19 and TRBJ2-1, with 14 bases aligning to TRBD2. The sequence runs out 4 residues before the end of the CDR3; the remainder is reconstructed from the germline J gene. The CDR3 consists of 17 residues. The germline V gene encodes CDR1 FNHDT and CDR2 SITEND (reference sequence).

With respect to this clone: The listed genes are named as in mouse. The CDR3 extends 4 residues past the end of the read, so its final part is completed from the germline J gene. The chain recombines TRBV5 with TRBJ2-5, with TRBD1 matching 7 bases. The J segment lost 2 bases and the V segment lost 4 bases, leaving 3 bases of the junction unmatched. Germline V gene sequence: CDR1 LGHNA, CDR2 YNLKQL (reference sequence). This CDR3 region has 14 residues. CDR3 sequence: CASSRGQIQDTQYF. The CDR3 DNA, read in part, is TGTGCCAGCAGCCGGGGACAGATCCAAGAC.

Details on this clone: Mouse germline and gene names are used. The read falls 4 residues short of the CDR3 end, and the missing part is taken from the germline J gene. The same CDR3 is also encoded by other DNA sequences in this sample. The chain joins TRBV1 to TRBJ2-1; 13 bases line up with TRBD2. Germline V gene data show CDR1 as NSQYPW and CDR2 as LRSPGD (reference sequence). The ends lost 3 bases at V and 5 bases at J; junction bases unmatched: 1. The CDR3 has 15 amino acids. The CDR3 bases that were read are TGCACCTGCAGTGCGGGGACTGGGGGGGATGCT. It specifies CTCSAGTGGDA. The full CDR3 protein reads CTCSAGTGGDAEQFF.

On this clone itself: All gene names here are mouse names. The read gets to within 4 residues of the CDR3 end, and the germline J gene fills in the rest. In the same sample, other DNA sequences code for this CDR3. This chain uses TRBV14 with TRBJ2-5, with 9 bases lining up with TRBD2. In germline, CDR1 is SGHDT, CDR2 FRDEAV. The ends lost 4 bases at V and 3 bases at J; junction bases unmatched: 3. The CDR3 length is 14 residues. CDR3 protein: CASSRLGVQDTQYF. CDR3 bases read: TGTGCCAGCAGTCGACTGGGGGTTCAAGAC.

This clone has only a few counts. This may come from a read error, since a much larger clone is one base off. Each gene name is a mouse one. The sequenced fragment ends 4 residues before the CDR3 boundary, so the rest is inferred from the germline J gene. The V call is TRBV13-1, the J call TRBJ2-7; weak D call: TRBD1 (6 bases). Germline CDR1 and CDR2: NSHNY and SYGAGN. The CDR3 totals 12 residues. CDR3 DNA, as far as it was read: TGTGCCAGCAGTGATAACAGGGAT. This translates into CASSDNRD. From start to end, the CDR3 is CASSDNRDEQYF.

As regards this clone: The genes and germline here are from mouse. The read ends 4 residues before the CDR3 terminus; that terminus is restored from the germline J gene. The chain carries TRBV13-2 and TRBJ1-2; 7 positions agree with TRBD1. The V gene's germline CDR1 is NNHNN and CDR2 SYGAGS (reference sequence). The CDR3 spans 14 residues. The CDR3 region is CASGDRGMGSDYTF. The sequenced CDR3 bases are TGTGCCAGCGGTGACAGGGGGATGGGGTCC.

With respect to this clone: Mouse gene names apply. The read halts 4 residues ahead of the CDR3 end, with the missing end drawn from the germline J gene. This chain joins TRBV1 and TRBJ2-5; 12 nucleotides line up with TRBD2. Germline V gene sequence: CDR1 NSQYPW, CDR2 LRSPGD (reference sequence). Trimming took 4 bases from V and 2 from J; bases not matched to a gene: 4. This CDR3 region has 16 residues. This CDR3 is CTCSGSTGGAQDTQYF. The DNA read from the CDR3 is TGCACCTGCAGTGGCTCGACTGGGGGGGCCCAAGAC.

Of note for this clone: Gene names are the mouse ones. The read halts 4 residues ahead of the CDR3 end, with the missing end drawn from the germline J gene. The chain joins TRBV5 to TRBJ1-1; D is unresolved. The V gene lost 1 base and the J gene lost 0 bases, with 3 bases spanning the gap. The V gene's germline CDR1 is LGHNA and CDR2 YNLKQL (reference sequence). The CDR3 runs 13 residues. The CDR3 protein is CASSQAQNTEVFF. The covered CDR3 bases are TGTGCCAGCAGCCAAGCCCAGAACACA.

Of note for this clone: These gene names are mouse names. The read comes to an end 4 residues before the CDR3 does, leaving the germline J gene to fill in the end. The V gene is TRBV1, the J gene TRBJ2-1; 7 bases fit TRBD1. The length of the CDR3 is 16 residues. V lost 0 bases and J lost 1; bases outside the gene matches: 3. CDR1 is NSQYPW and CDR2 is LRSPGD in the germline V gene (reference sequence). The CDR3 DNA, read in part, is TGCACCTGCAGTGCAGAAGGCAGGGGGAACTATGCT. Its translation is CTCSAEGRGNYA. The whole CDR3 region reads CTCSAEGRGNYAEQFF.

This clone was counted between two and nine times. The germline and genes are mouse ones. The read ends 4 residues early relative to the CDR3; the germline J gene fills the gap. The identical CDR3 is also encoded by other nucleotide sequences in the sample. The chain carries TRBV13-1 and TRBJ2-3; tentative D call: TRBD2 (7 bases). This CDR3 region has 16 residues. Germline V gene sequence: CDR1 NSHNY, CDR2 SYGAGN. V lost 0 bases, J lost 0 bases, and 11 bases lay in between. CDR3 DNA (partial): TGTGCCAGCAGTGATGGTCTGGGGGCTAGTGCAGAA. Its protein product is CASSDGLGASAE. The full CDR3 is CASSDGLGASAETLYF.

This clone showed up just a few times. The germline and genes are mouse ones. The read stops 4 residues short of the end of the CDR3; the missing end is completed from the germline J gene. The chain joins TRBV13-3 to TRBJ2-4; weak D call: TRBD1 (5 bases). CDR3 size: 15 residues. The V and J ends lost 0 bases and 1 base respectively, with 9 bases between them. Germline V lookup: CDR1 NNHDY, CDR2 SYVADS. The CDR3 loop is CASSDAGRGQNTLYF. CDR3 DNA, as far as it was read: TGTGCCAGCAGTGATGCTGGCAGGGGTCAAAAC. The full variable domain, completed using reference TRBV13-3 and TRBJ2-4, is EAAVTQSPRSKVAVTGGKVTLSCHQTNNHDYMYWYRQDTGHGLRLIHYSYVADSTEKGDIPDGYKASRPSQENFSLILELASLSQTAVYFCASSDAGRGQNTLYFGAGTRLSVL.

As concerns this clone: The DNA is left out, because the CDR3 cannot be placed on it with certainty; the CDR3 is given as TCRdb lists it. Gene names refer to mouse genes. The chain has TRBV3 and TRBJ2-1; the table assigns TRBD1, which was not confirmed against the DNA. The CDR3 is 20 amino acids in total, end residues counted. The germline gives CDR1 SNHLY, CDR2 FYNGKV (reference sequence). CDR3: CASSLGTLQTPTTPSAEQFF.

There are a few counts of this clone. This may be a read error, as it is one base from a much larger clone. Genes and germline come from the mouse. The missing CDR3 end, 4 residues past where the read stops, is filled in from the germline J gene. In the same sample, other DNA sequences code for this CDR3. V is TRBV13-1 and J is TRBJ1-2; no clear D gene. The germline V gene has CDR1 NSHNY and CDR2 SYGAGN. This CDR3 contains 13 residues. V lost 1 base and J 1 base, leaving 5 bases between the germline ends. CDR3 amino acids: CASSDPKNSDYTF. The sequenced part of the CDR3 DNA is TGTGCCAGCAGTGATCCAAAAAACTCC.

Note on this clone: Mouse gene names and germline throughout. CDR3 amino acids: CASGDQGEVFF. The part of the CDR3 DNA that was read is TGTGCCAGCGGTGATCAGGGA. This chain joins TRBV13-2 and TRBJ1-1; D may be TRBD1 (5 bases). The missing CDR3 end, 4 residues past where the read stops, is filled in from the germline J gene. This CDR3 spans 11 amino acids. Germline V CDR1 and CDR2: NNHNN, SYGAGS (reference sequence).

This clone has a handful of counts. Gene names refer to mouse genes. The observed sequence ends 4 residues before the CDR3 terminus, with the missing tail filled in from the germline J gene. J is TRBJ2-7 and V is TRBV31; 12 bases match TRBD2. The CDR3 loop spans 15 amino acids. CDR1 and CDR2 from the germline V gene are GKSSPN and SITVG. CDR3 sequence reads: CAWSLAGLGGYEQYF. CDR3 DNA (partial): TGTGCCTGGAGTCTAGCGGGACTGGGGGGATAT.

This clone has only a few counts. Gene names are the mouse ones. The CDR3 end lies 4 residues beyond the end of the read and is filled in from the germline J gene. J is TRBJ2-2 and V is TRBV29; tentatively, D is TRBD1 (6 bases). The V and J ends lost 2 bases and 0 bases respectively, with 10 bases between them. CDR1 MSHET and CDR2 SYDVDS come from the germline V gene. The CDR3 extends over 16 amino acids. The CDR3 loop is CASSLGGHPNTGQLYF. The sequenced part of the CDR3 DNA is TGTGCTAGCAGTTTAGGGGGACACCCAAACACCGGG.

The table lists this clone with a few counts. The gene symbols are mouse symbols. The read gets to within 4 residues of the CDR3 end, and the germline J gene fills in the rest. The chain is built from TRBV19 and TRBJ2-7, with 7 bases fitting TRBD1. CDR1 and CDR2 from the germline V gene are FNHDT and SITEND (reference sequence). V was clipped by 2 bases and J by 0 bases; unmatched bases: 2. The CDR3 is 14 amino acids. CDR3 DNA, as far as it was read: TGTGCCAGCAGTATGACAGGGAGCTCCTAT. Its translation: CASSMTGSSY. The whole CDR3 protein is CASSMTGSSYEQYF.

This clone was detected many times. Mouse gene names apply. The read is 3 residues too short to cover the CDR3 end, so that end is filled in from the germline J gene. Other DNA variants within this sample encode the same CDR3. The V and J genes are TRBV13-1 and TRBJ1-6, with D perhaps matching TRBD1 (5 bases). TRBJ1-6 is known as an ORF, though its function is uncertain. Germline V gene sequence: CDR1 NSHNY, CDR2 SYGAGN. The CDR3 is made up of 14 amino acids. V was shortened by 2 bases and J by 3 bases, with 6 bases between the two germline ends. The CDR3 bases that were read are TGTGCCAGCAGTGAGGGGGGCTATAATTCGCCC. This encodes CASSEGGYNSP. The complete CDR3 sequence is CASSEGGYNSPLYF.

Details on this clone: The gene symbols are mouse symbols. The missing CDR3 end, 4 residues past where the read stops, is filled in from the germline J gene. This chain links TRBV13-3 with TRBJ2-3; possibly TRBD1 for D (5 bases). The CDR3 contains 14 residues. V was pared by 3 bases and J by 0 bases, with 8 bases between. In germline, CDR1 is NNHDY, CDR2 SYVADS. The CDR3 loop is CASSAGQSAETLYF. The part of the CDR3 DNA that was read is TGTGCCAGCAGTGCCGGACAAAGTGCAGAA.

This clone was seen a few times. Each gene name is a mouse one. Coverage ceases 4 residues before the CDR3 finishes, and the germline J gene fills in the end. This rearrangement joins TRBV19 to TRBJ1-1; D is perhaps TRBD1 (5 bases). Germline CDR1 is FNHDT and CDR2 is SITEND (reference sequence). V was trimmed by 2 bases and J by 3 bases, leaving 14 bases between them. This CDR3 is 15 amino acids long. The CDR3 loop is CASSIPRGGDTEVFF. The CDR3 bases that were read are TGTGCCAGCAGTATTCCCCGCGGGGGGGACACA.

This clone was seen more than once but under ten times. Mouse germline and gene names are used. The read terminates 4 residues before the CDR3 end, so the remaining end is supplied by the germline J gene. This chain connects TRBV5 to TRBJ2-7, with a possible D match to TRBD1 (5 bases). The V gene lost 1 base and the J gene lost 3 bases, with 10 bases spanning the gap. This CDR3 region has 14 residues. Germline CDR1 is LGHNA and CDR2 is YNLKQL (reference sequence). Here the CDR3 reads CASSQVPGLYEQYF. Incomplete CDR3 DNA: TGTGCCAGCAGCCAAGTTCCAGGGCTCTAT.

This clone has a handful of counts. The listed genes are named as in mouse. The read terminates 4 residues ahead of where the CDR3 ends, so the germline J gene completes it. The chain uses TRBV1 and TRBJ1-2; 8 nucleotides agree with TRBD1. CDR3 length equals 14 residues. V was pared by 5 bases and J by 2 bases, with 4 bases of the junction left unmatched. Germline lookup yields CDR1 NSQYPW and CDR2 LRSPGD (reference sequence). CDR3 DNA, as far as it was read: TGCACCTGCAGTCAGACAGGGGCGAACTCC. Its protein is CTCSQTGANS. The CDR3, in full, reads CTCSQTGANSDYTF.

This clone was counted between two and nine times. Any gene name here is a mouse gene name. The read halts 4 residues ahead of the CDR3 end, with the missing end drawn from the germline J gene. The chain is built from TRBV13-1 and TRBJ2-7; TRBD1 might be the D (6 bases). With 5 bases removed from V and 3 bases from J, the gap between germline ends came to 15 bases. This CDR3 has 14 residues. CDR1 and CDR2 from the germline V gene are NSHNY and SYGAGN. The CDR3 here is CASRSPGTFYEQYF. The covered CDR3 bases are TGTGCCAGCAGGAGTCCCGGGACATTCTAT.

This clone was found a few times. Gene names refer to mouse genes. CDR3 sequence reads: CASSRDSPYYAEQFF. The CDR3 DNA, read in part, is TGTGCCAGCAGCCGGGACAGCCCCTACTATGCT. The genes are TRBV13-1 and TRBJ2-1, with TRBD1 identical over 7 bases. The missing CDR3 end, 4 residues past where the read stops, is filled in from the germline J gene. Germline-derived CDR1 and CDR2 are NSHNY and SYGAGN. Trimming at V came to 5 bases and at J to 2 bases, leaving 7 bases not matched to a gene. This CDR3 spans 15 amino acids.

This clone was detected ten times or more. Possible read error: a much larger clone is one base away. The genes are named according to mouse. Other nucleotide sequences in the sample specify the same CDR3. The CDR3 is CASSRTANTGQLYF. The sequenced part of the CDR3 DNA is TGTGCCAGCAGTCGGACAGCAAACACCGGG. V and J are TRBV19 and TRBJ2-2, with D perhaps TRBD1 (6 bases). The sequenced fragment ends 4 residues before the CDR3 boundary, so the rest is inferred from the germline J gene. Germline values: CDR1 FNHDT, CDR2 SITEND (reference sequence). The ends were cut back, 4 bases at V and 0 bases at J, with 7 bases in the middle. The CDR3 contains 14 residues. Full variable domain (missing parts from reference TRBV19 and TRBJ2-2): GGIITQTPKFLIGQEGQKLTLKCQQNFNHDTMYWYRQDSGKGLRLIYYSITENDLQKGDLSEGYDASREKKSSFSLTVTSAQKNEMAVFLCASSRTANTGQLYFGEGSKLTVL.